The clone carrying this T cell receptor beta chain was detected a few times. This specimen comes from a study of T cell repertoires in cytomegalovirus infection. One entry per CDR3 protein, called by TCRdb with MiXCR from the reads. Of 200,000 to 250,000 distinct CDR3 sequences listed, roughly 12% are singletons. This CDR3 is built from 16 residues. Germline-derived CDR1 and CDR2 are SGHRS and YFSETQ. The J segment lost 6 bases and the V segment lost 3 bases, leaving 6 bases of the junction unmatched. This receptor was taken from a human donor in good health (CMV status not recorded). Some clones in this sample may be carry-over from other donors' samples. V gene TRBV5-1 combines with J gene TRBJ2-3, with 14 bases that match TRBD2. The sequenced material came from PBMCs. CDR3: CASSSRTSGGRDTQYF. In DNA, the CDR3 is TGCGCCAGCAGCTCCCGGACTAGCGGGGGGAGGGATACGCAGTATTTT. Complete variable domain (other parts from reference TRBV5-1 and TRBJ2-3): KAGVTQTPRYLIKTRGQQVTLSCSPISGHRSVSWYQQTPGQGLQFLFEYFSETQRNKGNFPGRFSGRQFSNSRSEMNVSTLELGDSALYLCASSSRTSGGRDTQYFGPGTRLTVL.